This T cell receptor beta chain was found in a study of post-analysis software for immune sequencing data. In the study overall: There were relapsing-remitting, secondary progressive and progressive-relapsing multiple sclerosis among the disease courses included. Whole-study results and caveats: When the samples were clustered directly with F measure, those that had been prepared in the same batch showed strong co-clustering. Comparison with controls showed significantly lower normalized Chao1 diversity in multiple sclerosis patients. When patients were compared with controls, about five TRBV segments were more frequent, TRBV5-6, TRBV5-1 and TRBV20-1 among them.

Turning to this clonotype: Its antigen is undetermined.

Unique molecular identifiers were built into the TCR beta cDNA libraries. The T cell input of roughly 0.9 to 10 million gave roughly 0.5 million cDNA molecules. TCRdb independently ran MiXCR on the PCR reads; one entry per CDR3 protein. Of approximately 630,000 distinct CDR3 sequences listed, about 60% are singletons. CDR1 and CDR2 from the germline V gene are SGHRS and YFSETQ. The length of the CDR3 is 17 residues. V gave up 1 base and J gave up 5 bases, with 19 bases separating them. J is TRBJ2-1 and V is TRBV5-1; TRBD2 might be the D (6 bases). This sequence originates from a girl between 2 and 10 years old with multiple sclerosis. Sequences were obtained from blood. CDR3 residues: CASSLLPGDRGHNEQFF. Written as DNA, the CDR3 is TGCGCCAGCAGCTTGCTACCGGGAGACCGGGGTCACAATGAGCAGTTCTTC. Full variable domain (missing parts from reference TRBV5-1 and TRBJ2-1): KAGVTQTPRYLIKTRGQQVTLSCSPISGHRSVSWYQQTPGQGLQFLFEYFSETQRNKGNFPGRFSGRQFSNSRSEMNVSTLELGDSALYLCASSLLPGDRGHNEQFFGPGTRLTVL.